One and the same sample provided the 22 T cell receptor beta chains below, sequenced in a study of cytomegalovirus exposure and HLA in healthy donors. Vbeta (60) and Jbeta (13) primers were used in the PCR. Some clones are missing from TCRdb's copy, which holds only in-frame ones; the method was immunoSEQ multiplex PCR. This table holds about 160,000 clones, 82% found once. Sequencing was done on a sample of PBMCs. The receptors here all came from a girl aged 2 to 9 in good health and CMV-seropositive.

The chain couples TRBV5-1 to TRBJ2-7, with 8 bases matching TRBD1. The V and J ends lost 4 bases and 4 bases, in that order; junction bases with no gene match: 4. There are 13 residues in the CDR3. CDR1 and CDR2 (germline): SGHRS, YFSETQ. The CDR3 spells CASSPGGVYEQYF. Here the CDR3 DNA reads TGCGCCAGCAGCCCAGGGGGCGTGTACGAGCAGTACTTC.

This rearrangement joins TRBV5-1 to TRBJ1-2; tentative D call: TRBD1 (6 bases). Germline-derived CDR1 and CDR2 are SGHRS and YFSETQ. V was cut by 1 base and J by 2 bases, with 9 bases left in between. The CDR3 covers 14 residues. The CDR3 protein is CASSLRGANYGYTF. In DNA, the CDR3 is TGCGCCAGCAGCTTGCGGGGGGCGAACTATGGCTACACCTTC.

The gene calls are TRBV28 and TRBJ1-2; 8 bases are a match to TRBD1. Germline V lookup: CDR1 MDHEN, CDR2 SYDVKM. V shed 5 bases, J shed 4 bases, and the junction held 9 bases outside the gene matches. This CDR3 is built from 15 residues. CDR3 in amino acids: CASSPGQGRSYGYTF. The CDR3 coding sequence is TGTGCCAGCAGTCCAGGACAGGGAAGGAGCTATGGCTACACCTTC.

The V and J genes are TRBV7-3 and TRBJ2-5; no firm D call. Germline loops: CDR1 SGHTA, CDR2 FQGTGA. The CDR3 is made up of 13 amino acids. The germline V and J ends were trimmed by 2 bases and 0 bases, with 4 bases remaining between them. The CDR3 spells CASSLAYQETQYF. The CDR3 nucleotides read TGTGCCAGCAGCTTAGCGTACCAAGAGACCCAGTACTTC.

V is TRBV14 and J is TRBJ2-7, with D possibly TRBD2 on 6 matching bases. Germline values: CDR1 SGHDN, CDR2 FVKESK. Trimming cost V 1 base and J 2 bases, with 12 bases left between them. This CDR3 comprises 15 residues. The DNA for the CDR3 is TGTGCCAGCAGCCAAGTGGGCGGGATCACCTACGAGCAGTACTTC. It translates to CASSQVGGITYEQYF. Variable domain in full (rest from reference TRBV14 and TRBJ2-7): EAGVTQFPSHSVIEKGQTVTLRCDPISGHDNLYWYRRVMGKEIKFLLHFVKESKQDESGMPNNRFLAERTGGTYSTLKVQPAELEDSGVYFCASSQVGGITYEQYFGPGTRLTVT.

The J gene is TRBJ2-1, the V gene TRBV28, with D maybe TRBD2 (6 bases). The CDR3 loop spans 17 amino acids. Per the germline V gene, CDR1 is MDHEN and CDR2 is SYDVKM. Trimming stripped 3 bases from V and 7 bases from J, with 22 bases between. The CDR3 sequence: CASSFFPKLGGMNEQFF. CDR3 bases: TGTGCCAGCAGTTTTTTCCCTAAATTGGGAGGAATGAATGAGCAGTTCTTC. Full variable domain (outside the CDR3, taken from reference TRBV28 and TRBJ2-1): DVKVTQSSRYLVKRTGEKVFLECVQDMDHENMFWYRQDPGLGLRLIYFSYDVKMKEKGDIPEGYSVSREKKERFSLILESASTNQTSMYLCASSFFPKLGGMNEQFFGPGTRLTVL.

The chain combines TRBV7-8 with TRBJ2-1; 12 bases fit TRBD2. The CDR3 runs to 17 residues. Germline CDR1 SGHVS, CDR2 FQNEAQ. Losses at the gene ends were 4 bases for V and 6 bases for J; bases not matched to a gene: 10. Here the CDR3 reads CASSSRLAGEGANEQFF. CDR3 in DNA: TGTGCCAGCAGCTCGAGACTAGCGGGAGAGGGGGCCAATGAGCAGTTCTTC.

This chain links TRBV18 with TRBJ1-1; D gene uncertain. The CDR3 length is 12 residues. The V end lost 4 bases, the J end lost 3 bases, and 6 bases lay between the germline ends. Per germline, CDR1 KGHSH and CDR2 LQKENI. This CDR3 is CASSHEDTEAFF. The CDR3 DNA reads TGTGCCAGCTCACATGAGGACACTGAAGCTTTCTTT. The full variable domain, rest sourced from reference TRBV18 and TRBJ1-1, is NAGVMQNPRHLVRRRGQEARLRCSPMKGHSHVYWYRQLPEEGLKFMVYLQKENIIDESGMPKERFSAEFPKEGPSILRIQQVVRGDSAAYFCASSHEDTEAFFGQGTRLTVV.

The chain employs TRBV6-1 and TRBJ2-3, with D possibly matching TRBD1 (6 bases). The germline gives CDR1 MNHNS, CDR2 SASEGT. CDR3 length: 13 amino acids. The V gene lost 6 bases and the J gene lost 3 bases, with 10 bases spanning the gap. DNA for the CDR3: TGTGCCAGCAGGGAACAGGGTACAGATACGCAGTATTTT. Translated, it gives CASREQGTDTQYF.

J is TRBJ1-3 and V is TRBV28; D is possibly TRBD1 (5 bases). The germline CDR1 and CDR2 sequences are MDHEN and SYDVKM. V was pared by 4 bases and J by 8 bases, with 9 bases between. CDR3 length equals 12 residues. The CDR3 DNA sequence: TGTGCCAGCAGTTCGGGGGGACACACCATATATTTT. Translated, it gives CASSSGGHTIYF.

This clone appeared a few times. The rearrangement uses TRBV30 and TRBJ1-1; TRBD1 aligns across 7 bases. The junction had 9 bases not matched to a gene; V was cut back by 3 bases and J by 2 bases. Per the germline V gene, CDR1 is GTSNPN and CDR2 is SVGIG (reference sequence). The CDR3 is 15 residues long. The CDR3 coding sequence is TGTGCCTGGAGAGTCGCAAGGACAGGCAACACTGAAGCTTTCTTT. It specifies CAWRVARTGNTEAFF.

This chain's CDR3 is CSVEQTYYGYTF. The CDR3 DNA is TGCAGCGTGGAACAGACTTACTATGGCTACACCTTC. The chain is built from TRBV29-1 and TRBJ1-2; D unclear. CDR3 size: 12 residues. V shed 6 bases and J shed 3 bases, with 11 bases lying between them. CDR1 and CDR2 from the germline V gene are SQVTM and ANQGSEA. The complete variable domain, with remaining parts taken from reference TRBV29-1 and TRBJ1-2, reads SAVISQKPSRDICQRGTSLTIQCQVDSQVTMMFWYRQQPGQSLTLIATANQGSEATYESGFVIDKFPISRPNLTFSTLTVSNMSPEDSSIYLCSVEQTYYGYTFGSGTRLTVV.

V usage is TRBV4-1 and J usage is TRBJ2-7; 7 bases are shared with TRBD2. V was pared by 1 base and J by 7 bases, with 13 bases of the junction left unmatched. The CDR3 is 16 amino acids. Germline V lookup: CDR1 MGHRA, CDR2 YSYEKL. The CDR3 sequence is CASSQGGGRGRREQYF. CDR3 DNA sequence: TGCGCCAGCAGCCAAGGGGGGGGACGGGGCCGCCGGGAGCAGTACTTC.

The chain carries TRBV29-1 and TRBJ2-7, with D tentatively TRBD2 (5 bases). Germline V CDR1 and CDR2: SQVTM, ANQGSEA. The CDR3 runs to 11 residues. The V gene lost 4 bases and the J gene lost 8 bases, with 12 bases spanning the gap. CDR3 in amino acids: CSVASGIKQYF. Written as DNA, the CDR3 is TGCAGCGTTGCGTCCGGGATCAAGCAGTACTTC.

This clone occurred a few times. This rearrangement joins TRBV5-5 to TRBJ1-3; D gene unclear. The CDR3 spans 16 residues. The germline gives CDR1 SGHKS, CDR2 YYEKEE (reference sequence). V lost 4 bases and J lost 7, with 21 bases in between. The CDR3 sequence is CASSLRTDSFRNTIYF. CDR3 coding DNA: TGTGCCAGCAGCCTCCGGACTGACTCTTTCAGGAACACCATATATTTT. Together with reference TRBV5-5 and TRBJ1-3, the CDR3 gives the full variable domain: DAGVTQSPTHLIKTRGQQVTLRCSPISGHKSVSWYQQVLGQGPQFIFQYYEKEERGRGNFPDRFSARQFPNYSSELNVNALLLGDSALYLCASSLRTDSFRNTIYFGEGSWLTVV.

V gene TRBV30 combines with J gene TRBJ2-1, with D possibly matching TRBD2 (5 bases). Between the trimmed V and J ends, which lost 0 bases and 6 bases, there was a span of 18 bases. The CDR3 has 16 amino acids. Germline V gene data show CDR1 as GTSNPN and CDR2 as SVGIG (reference sequence). The CDR3 DNA follows: TGTGCCTGGAGTGTACCCTACACTAGATCCCGCAATGAGCAGTTCTTC. Encoded protein: CAWSVPYTRSRNEQFF.

The chain's CDR3 is CASSDLPTSGKAGELFF. In nucleotides, the CDR3 is TGTGCCAGCAGTGACTTGCCGACTAGCGGGAAAGCCGGGGAGCTGTTTTTT. This rearrangement joins TRBV6-4 to TRBJ2-2; 11 positions agree with TRBD2. V lost 1 base to trimming and J lost 6 bases; unmatched junction nucleotides: 7. CDR3 length equals 17 residues. Germline CDR1 and CDR2: MRHNA and SNTAGT.

The chain is built from TRBV2 and TRBJ2-3, with a possible D match to TRBD2 (5 bases). CDR3 length: 13 amino acids. Trimming removed 6 bases at V and 2 bases at J, with 9 bases between. The germline V gene has CDR1 SNHLY and CDR2 FYNNEI. Here the CDR3 DNA reads TGTGCCAGCAGCGGGGATCTCACAGATACGCAGTATTTT. As protein: CASSGDLTDTQYF.

This chain uses TRBV6-6 with TRBJ1-1; 7 nucleotides agree with TRBD1. The J segment lost 5 bases and the V segment lost 2 bases, leaving 11 bases of the junction unmatched. The germline gives CDR1 MNHNY, CDR2 SVGAGI (reference sequence). This CDR3 comprises 16 residues. CDR3 protein: CASSYHIDRDRTEAFF. The DNA for the CDR3 is TGTGCCAGCAGTTACCATATTGACAGGGATCGGACTGAAGCTTTCTTT.

This clone has just one count. The rearrangement links TRBV19 to TRBJ2-7, with D possibly matching TRBD2 (5 bases). Trimming left V 3 bases short and J 2 bases short, with 14 bases between. This CDR3 is 15 amino acids long. Germline CDR1 reads LNHDA; CDR2 reads SQIVND (reference sequence). The CDR3, as DNA: TGTGCCAGTAGTATTGGCCTAGGAGGTCCCTACGAGCAGTACTTC. Its protein product is CASSIGLGGPYEQYF.

Turning to this clone: The sample contains more than one DNA sequence encoding this CDR3. V is TRBV9 and J is TRBJ1-3; 8 bases map to TRBD1. CDR3 size: 16 residues. V dropped 0 bases and J dropped 4; count of bases not matched to a gene: 6. Germline V gene lookup returns CDR1 SGDLS and CDR2 YYNGEE. The CDR3, as DNA: TGTGCCAGCAGCGTAGAAGGGACAGGAGGAGGAAACACCATATATTTT. This translates into CASSVEGTGGGNTIYF.

This sequence joins TRBV19 and TRBJ2-1; weak D call: TRBD1 (9 bases). Germline V CDR1 and CDR2: LNHDA, SQIVND (reference sequence). The CDR3 runs to 20 residues. V was shortened by 6 bases and J by 6 bases, with 33 bases between the two germline ends. The CDR3 DNA is TGTGCCAGTAGCCCCCTTCGGACAGGGGTTAGCGGGATGCTGGTCAATGAGCAGTTCTTC. Protein product: CASSPLRTGVSGMLVNEQFF.